The following is a T cell receptor beta chain sequence with its context. Its target is not known. MiXCR, applied by TCRdb to the reads, yields one record per CDR3 protein. The data show a few hundred thousand distinct CDR3 sequences, about 40% seen once. CDR1 and CDR2 (germline): SEHNR, FQNEAQ (reference sequence). The CDR3 sequence is 14 residues long. Trimming took 2 bases from V and 6 from J, leaving 11 bases between them. This entry belongs to a study of T cell repertoires in cytomegalovirus infection. Study details: Recently identified HLA-C-restricted CMV epitopes were used, and well-studied HLA-B-restricted CMV epitopes were used as well. It was the public TCR beta signatures that indicated both CMV infection and matching HLA type.

The chain links TRBV7-9 to TRBJ1-5, with TRBD1 as a possible D gene (5 bases). The input for sequencing was cultured PBMCs, taken from culture after CMV antigen stimulation. This sequence was found in a human donor in good health (CMV status not recorded). Some clones in this sample may be carry-over from other donors' samples. The CDR3 sequence is CASSLTGVVQPQHF. Here the CDR3 DNA reads TGTGCCAGCAGCTTAACGGGGGTAGTTCAGCCCCAGCATTTT. Drawing the rest from reference TRBV7-9 and TRBJ1-5, the complete variable domain is DTGVSQNPRHKITKRGQNVTFRCDPISEHNRLYWYRQTLGQGPEFLTYFQNEAQLEKSRLLSDRFSAERPKGSFSTLEIQRTEQGDSAMYLCASSLTGVVQPQHFGDGTRLSIL.